A selection of T cell receptor beta chains follows, all from one sample in a study of patients and donors after allogeneic stem cell transplantation. Using its own MiXCR run on the RT-PCR reads, TCRdb lists one record per CDR3 protein. The sample consists of approximately 200,000 distinct CDR3 sequences, over 12% of them appearing once. Sequences were obtained from blood, either unsorted or a sorted T cell fraction (not recorded which). The receptor source for this set is a human donor who was either an allogeneic HSCT recipient or a stem cell or donor lymphocyte infusion donor (not recorded which). It is not recorded whose cells these are; they may come from a transplant donor. The CDR3 runs from the conserved cysteine through the conserved F or W. Fields, in order: V gene, J gene, D gene, clone size, CDR3 DNA, CDR3 protein. The D gene is left open where the match is weak. Expanded clones get a size class; other rows say once, few or many, or leave the size out.

>TRBV6-5|TRBJ2-3|.|few
TGTGCCAGCAGTTACTCCCAGGGGGGTTCTAGCACAGATACGCAGTATTTT
CASSYSQGGSSTDTQYF
>TRBV12-3/TRBV12-4|TRBJ2-3|TRBD2|many
TGTGCCAGCAGCTCCCTTCTAGCGGGAGAAAGTAATACGCAGTATTTT
CASSSLLAGESNTQYF
>TRBV6-1|TRBJ1-2|TRBD1|few
TGTGCCAGCACCCAGTTTCGACAGGGGGCCCGAGGCTACACCTTC
CASTQFRQGARGYTF
>TRBV7-2|TRBJ1-3|.|.
TGTGCCAGCAGCCCCTCACCTGGAAACACCATATATTTT
CASSPSPGNTIYF
>TRBV5-1|TRBJ1-2|TRBD1|few
TGCGCCAGCAGCACTACTAGACAGGGTGAAGGCTACACCTTC
CASSTTRQGEGYTF
>TRBV7-2|TRBJ2-2|.|.
TGTGCCAGCAGCTCCGACGGATACACCGGGGAGCTGTTTTTT
CASSSDGYTGELFF
>TRBV19|TRBJ2-5|.|many
TGTGCCAGTAGTTCCAAAGAGACCCAGTACTTC
CASSSKETQYF
>TRBV19|TRBJ1-4|TRBD1|many
TGTGCCAGTAGTAGAACAGGGGGCGATCGGGAAAAACTGTTTTTT
CASSRTGGDREKLFF
>TRBV10-3|TRBJ2-2|TRBD2|many
TGTGCCATCATGGCCCGCGGGGGGCCGAACACCGGGGAGCTGTTTTTT
CAIMARGGPNTGELFF
>TRBV5-1|TRBJ2-2|.|few
TGCGCCAGCAGCCAACAAGCGGGTGTGGCCGGGGAGCTGTTTTTT
CASSQQAGVAGELFF
>TRBV24-1|TRBJ2-3|.|.
TGTGCCACCAGTGACCCCATTTGGATGGGGCAGTATTTT
CATSDPIWMGQYF
>TRBV10-3|TRBJ1-1|.|.
TGTGCCATCAGTGAGTCACGGGGTGCTGAAGCTTTCTTT
CAISESRGAEAFF
>TRBV7-2|TRBJ2-1|TRBD1|many
TGTGCCAGCAGCCCCCGACAGGGTTCCAATGAGCAGTTCTTC
CASSPRQGSNEQFF
>TRBV10-3|TRBJ1-5|.|.
TGTGCCATCAGTGAGTCTGACAAACAGCCCCAGCATTTT
CAISESDKQPQHF
>TRBV2|TRBJ1-2|TRBD1|.
TGTGCCAGCAGTGATCGGACAGGGAGGTTAGGTGGCTACACCTTC
CASSDRTGRLGGYTF
>TRBV12-3/TRBV12-4|TRBJ2-5|TRBD2|many
TGTGCCAGCAGCCAAGGACTAGCGGGAGGGCAACAGACCCAGTACTTC
CASSQGLAGGQQTQYF
>TRBV6-1|TRBJ2-5|.|.
TGTGCCAGCCTTAAGACAGCTTCGTACCAAGAGACCCAGTACTTC
CASLKTASYQETQYF
>TRBV19|TRBJ1-1|TRBD1|.
TGTGCCAGTAATTCCGGACAGGGGGTATCCGGAACAGGAGTAGCTTTCTTT
CASNSGQGVSGTGVAFF
>TRBV6-5|TRBJ1-5|.|few
TGTGCCAGCAGTTACTCGATGTGGGGGACTAGGCCCCAGCATTTT
CASSYSMWGTRPQHF
>TRBV19|TRBJ1-2|TRBD1|.
TGTGCCAGTACCCACAGGGGCGGTCATGGCTACACCTTC
CASTHRGGHGYTF
>TRBV3-1|TRBJ1-5|.|.
TGTGCCAGCAGCCAAGGTTATAATAGCAATCAGCCCCAGCATTTT
CASSQGYNSNQPQHF
>TRBV20-1|TRBJ1-5|.|few
TGCAGTGCTAGAGCCGCGTATAGCAATCAGCCCCAGCATTTT
CSARAAYSNQPQHF
>TRBV28|TRBJ2-7|.|many
TGTGCCAGCAGTATCACCGGGACGTTCGGAGTCAACGAGCAGTACTTC
CASSITGTFGVNEQYF
>TRBV2|TRBJ1-2|TRBD1|few
TGTGCCAGCACCGGGACAGGGAACTATGGCTACACCTTC
CASTGTGNYGYTF
>TRBV12-3/TRBV12-4|TRBJ2-3|.|.
TGTGCCAGTTCCTGGGGGAGGTTTGGTAGCACAGATACGCAGTATTTT
CASSWGRFGSTDTQYF
>TRBV5-1|TRBJ2-2|TRBD2|.
TGCGCCAGCAGCTCGGGACTAGCGGGAGGTCCCACCGGGGAGCTGTTTTTT
CASSSGLAGGPTGELFF
>TRBV29-1|TRBJ1-2|TRBD1|once
TGCAGCGTTGATCCGGGACAGGGGGCAGGTGGCTACACCTTC
CSVDPGQGAGGYTF
>TRBV20-1|TRBJ1-6|.|few
TGCAGTGCTAGAGACAACCGACAGAACTATAATTCACCCCTCCACTTT
CSARDNRQNYNSPLHF
>TRBV9|TRBJ2-2|.|many
TGTGCCAGCAGCGTAGGAGGAACCGGGGAGCTGTTTTTT
CASSVGGTGELFF
>TRBV27|TRBJ2-5|.|.
TGTGCCAGCAGGCTTACAGGGATCGGAAAAGAGACCCAGTACTTC
CASRLTGIGKETQYF
>TRBV5-1|TRBJ2-2|.|.
TGCGCCAGCACCACCGGGACGATAGGGACCGGGGAGCTGTTTTTT
CASTTGTIGTGELFF
>TRBV20-1|TRBJ2-3|TRBD2|many
TGCAGTGCTTCCGGGACTAGCGGGAGGGGGGGATTCACAGATACGCAGTATTTT
CSASGTSGRGGFTDTQYF